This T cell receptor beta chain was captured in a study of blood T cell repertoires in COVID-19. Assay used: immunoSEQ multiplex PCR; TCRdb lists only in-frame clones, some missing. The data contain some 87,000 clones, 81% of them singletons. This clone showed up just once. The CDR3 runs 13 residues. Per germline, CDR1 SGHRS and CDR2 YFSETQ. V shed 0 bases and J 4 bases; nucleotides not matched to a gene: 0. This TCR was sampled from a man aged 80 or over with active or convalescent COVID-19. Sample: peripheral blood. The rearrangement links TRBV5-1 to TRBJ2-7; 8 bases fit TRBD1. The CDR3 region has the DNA TGCGCCAGCAGCTTGGGGACAGGGTACGAGCAGTACTTC. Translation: CASSLGTGYEQYF.